The source of this T cell receptor (beta chain) is a study of lymphopenia after photon versus proton radiotherapy. Overall study results and limits: After lymphocyte nadir, photon-treated repertoires showed oligoclonal expansion, especially CD8+ Temra.

Of note for this clone: The antigen remains unidentified.

Germline V gene data show CDR1 as KGHSH and CDR2 as LQKENI. The CDR3 is 16 amino acids. V lost 3 bases and J 5 bases, leaving 16 bases between the germline ends. This table comes from immunoSEQ multiplex PCR, and its TCRdb copy is limited to in-frame clones, with some not included. The data contain approximately 47,000 clones, less than 90% of them singletons. The rearrangement joins TRBV18 to TRBJ2-2; possibly TRBD1 for D (6 bases). The sequence came from a man in his forties with gastric cancer. This material consisted of peripheral blood, taken from a patient treated with photon-based radiotherapy. CDR3 in DNA: TGTGCCAGCTCACCTCAGGGGAGCCAAGGGACCGGGGAGCTGTTTTTT. It encodes CASSPQGSQGTGELFF.